This TCR beta chain emerged from a study of T cell changes during pregnancy in multiple sclerosis. Sequenced by immunoSEQ multiplex PCR; TCRdb stores in-frame clones only, minus some. In the table there are more than 25,000 clones, 80% to 90% of which are singletons. The CDR3 extends over 11 amino acids. Losses at the gene ends were 7 bases for V and 13 bases for J; bases not matched to a gene: 6. Germline loops: CDR1 MNHEY, CDR2 SMNVEV (reference sequence). The receptor comes from a female donor with multiple sclerosis, enrolled in a pregnancy study. The sequencing here drew on CD8+ T cells from peripheral blood mononuclear cells, taken in the third trimester of pregnancy. The chain uses TRBV27 and TRBJ1-4; 7 bases agree with TRBD1. Here the CDR3 DNA reads TGTGCCAGCAAAGGGAACAGGGGACTGTTTTTT. Translating gives CASKGNRGLFF. Complete variable domain (other parts from reference TRBV27 and TRBJ1-4): EAQVTQNPRYLITVTGKKLTVTCSQNMNHEYMSWYRQDPGLGLRQIYYSMNVEVTDKGDVPEGYKVSRKEKRNFPLILESPSPNQTSLYFCASKGNRGLFFGSGTQLSVL.